This T cell receptor (beta chain) originates from a study of shared clonotypes between healthy human individuals. About the study: CD4 naive cells filled three plates per donor, CD4 memory three, CD8 naive two and CD8 memory one.

The V gene lost 6 bases and the J gene lost 5 bases, with 13 bases spanning the gap. The CDR3 is made up of 13 amino acids. In germline, CDR1 is SGHNT, CDR2 YENEEA. As for this clone: Its antigen remains unknown.

Several immunoSEQ 96-well plates shared each subset's DNA, each plate a replicate. Measured with immunoSEQ multiplex PCR; TCRdb has only the in-frame clones, and not every one. The table includes about 2.4 million clones, approximately 93% detected once. Regarding the study as a whole: Estimated richness values were generally larger in naive subsets than in memory subsets. Even with large depth, rarefaction showed that sorted-subset sequencing was incomplete.

This sequence was found in a man in his late teens or twenties in good health. Some clones in this sample may be carry-over from other donors' samples. Material: naive CD4+ T cells from PBMCs. Noted subset: CD45RA+ positively selected. The V and J genes are TRBV11-3 and TRBJ1-2; tentatively, D is TRBD1 (6 bases). This CDR3 reads CASSLTRGYGYTF. As DNA, the CDR3 is TGTGCCAGCAGTTTGACAAGGGGGTATGGCTACACCTTC.